This T cell receptor beta chain was sequenced in a study of T cells after yellow fever vaccination. Regarding the study as a whole: Contaminants from the bulk population, in the form of abundant clonotypes, could be found in FACS-sorted repertoires.

This clonotype has ten or more counts. What it recognizes is unknown. TCRdb used MiXCR to reprocess the 5' RACE reads, holding one entry per CDR3 protein. Among 110,000 or so distinct CDR3 sequences listed, 7.2% were seen once. With V trimmed by 9 bases and J by 7 bases, 13 bases remained unmatched. The CDR3 extends over 15 amino acids. The germline V gene has CDR1 SGHRS and CDR2 YFSETQ. The TCR was taken from a man aged 18 to 30 who received the YFV17D yellow fever vaccine. The input for sequencing was CD4+ T cells sorted from PBMCs, taken more than 35 days after the first yellow fever vaccination. The rearrangement uses TRBV5-1 and TRBJ1-4, with 9 bases fitting TRBD1. In DNA, the CDR3 is TGCGCCACCGCGGTAACAGGGGGCGCGTCTGAAAAACTGTTTTTT. Protein sequence: CATAVTGGASEKLFF.